This T cell receptor beta chain was recorded in a study of T cell changes during pregnancy in multiple sclerosis. The table came from immunoSEQ multiplex PCR; TCRdb's copy has only in-frame clones and leaves some out. This table holds tens of thousands of clones, approximately 91% found once. CDR1 and CDR2 from the germline V gene are SGHAT and FQDESV (reference sequence). The CDR3 has 13 amino acids. The germline V and J ends were trimmed by 3 bases and 3 bases, with 9 bases remaining between them. The V call is TRBV11-1, the J call TRBJ2-7; D is possibly TRBD1 (5 bases). The specimen comprised peripheral blood, sampled in the third trimester of pregnancy. The TCR originated in a female donor with multiple sclerosis, enrolled in a pregnancy study. This CDR3 is CASSFLDSYEQYF. As DNA, the CDR3 is TGTGCCAGCAGCTTCCTCGACAGCTACGAGCAGTACTTC.